This T cell receptor beta chain was sequenced for a study of blood T cells in healthy people across ages. Primers used in a second PCR of roughly 6 to 11 cycles were a sample-barcoded 5' primer and a J-beta primer mix. TCRdb independently ran MiXCR on the 5' RACE reads; one entry per CDR3 protein. The sample carries about 930,000 distinct CDR3 sequences, 25% to 35% recorded once. Germline values: CDR1 DFQATT, CDR2 SNEGSKA (reference sequence). The CDR3 covers 16 residues. V lost 1 base, J lost 8 bases, and 11 bases stayed unmatched. These same data were also listed under a study on T cells of mothers and their children.

Sequencing was performed on blood. This TCR derives from a woman in her 40s in good health. This chain joins TRBV20-1 and TRBJ1-4; 9 bases match TRBD1. CDR3 protein: CSARVQQGAGGEKLFF. The CDR3 nucleotides are TGCAGTGCTAGAGTCCAACAGGGGGCAGGGGGGGAAAAACTGTTTTTT.